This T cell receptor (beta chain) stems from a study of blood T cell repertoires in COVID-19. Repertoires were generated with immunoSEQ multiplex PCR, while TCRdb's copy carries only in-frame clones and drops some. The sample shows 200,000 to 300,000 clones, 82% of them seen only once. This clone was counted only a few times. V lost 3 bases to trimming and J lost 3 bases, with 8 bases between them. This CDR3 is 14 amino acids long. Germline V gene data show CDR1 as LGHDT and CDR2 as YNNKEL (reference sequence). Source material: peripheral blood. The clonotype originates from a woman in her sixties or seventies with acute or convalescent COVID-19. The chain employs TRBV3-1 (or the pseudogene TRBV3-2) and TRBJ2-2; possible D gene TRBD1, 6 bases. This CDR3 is CASSQDSYTGELFF. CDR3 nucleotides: TGTGCCAGCAGCCAGGACAGTTACACCGGGGAGCTGTTTTTT.